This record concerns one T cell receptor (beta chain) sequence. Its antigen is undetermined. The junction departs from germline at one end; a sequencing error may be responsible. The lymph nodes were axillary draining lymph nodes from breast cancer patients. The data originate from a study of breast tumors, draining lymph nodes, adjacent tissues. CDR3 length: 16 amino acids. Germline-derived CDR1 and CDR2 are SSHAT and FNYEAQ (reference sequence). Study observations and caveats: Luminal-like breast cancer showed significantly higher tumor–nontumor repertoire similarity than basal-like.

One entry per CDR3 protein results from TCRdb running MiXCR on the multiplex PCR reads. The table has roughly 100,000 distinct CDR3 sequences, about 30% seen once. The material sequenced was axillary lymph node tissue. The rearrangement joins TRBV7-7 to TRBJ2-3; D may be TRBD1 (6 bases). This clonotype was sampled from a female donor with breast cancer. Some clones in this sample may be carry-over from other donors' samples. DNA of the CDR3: TGTGCTAGCAGCTTAGTCCTGGGGGCTGGCACAGATATGCAGTATTTT. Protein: CASSLVLGAGTDMQYF.